These 2 T cell receptor beta chains came from one sample sequenced in a study of neoadjuvant anti-PD-1 for oral cavity cancer. Method: immunoSEQ multiplex PCR; TCRdb's copy keeps in-frame clones and lacks some. The data show over 14,000 clones, with roughly 70% seen just once and less than 3% held by the top ten. The specimen was PBMCs, collected before nivolumab (anti-PD-1) treatment. The receptors shown here come from a person aged 40 to 85 with oral cavity squamous cell carcinoma.

Only a few counts were recorded for this clone. The V and J genes are TRBV6-6 and TRBJ2-7, with 9 bases matching TRBD1. The CDR3 has 14 residues. V shed 5 bases and J 6 bases; nucleotides not matched to a gene: 8. CDR1 MNHNY and CDR2 SVGAGI come from the germline V gene (reference sequence). The CDR3 region has the DNA TGTGCCAGCAGTATGGGAACAGGGGGCGGCGAGCAGTACTTC. The encoded protein is CASSMGTGGGEQYF.

This clone appeared once. The chain has TRBV7-8 and TRBJ1-4; 12 nucleotides line up with TRBD1. Trimming at V came to 5 bases and at J to 7 bases, leaving 20 bases not matched to a gene. Germline CDR1 and CDR2: SGHVS and FQNEAQ. This CDR3 has 20 amino acids. The CDR3 nucleotides are TGTGCCAGCAGCCACGCTCGCGGGGGGGACAGGGGGCTTGGTGGTGAAAAACTGTTTTTT. Protein sequence: CASSHARGGDRGLGGEKLFF.